This T cell receptor beta chain originates from a study of cytomegalovirus exposure and HLA in healthy donors. Primers for the PCR totalled 60 Vbeta and 13 Jbeta. This table comes from immunoSEQ multiplex PCR, and its TCRdb copy is limited to in-frame clones, with some not included. Of 130,000 to 150,000 clones listed, roughly 80% are singletons. As for this clone: Its antigen is not identified.

The study, taken as a whole, reports: Across donors, most TCRs were seen rarely, yet some public ones were widespread.

The V and J ends lost 0 bases and 0 bases respectively, with 6 bases between them. CDR1 and CDR2 from the germline V gene are WNHNN and SYGVQD (reference sequence). This CDR3 has 15 residues. The chain links TRBV10-1 to TRBJ1-3; D is unresolved. This TCR came from a man aged 40-50 years in good health and CMV-seropositive. The sequenced material came from PBMCs. As DNA, the CDR3 is TGCGCCAGCAGTGAGTCGGGCCTCTCTGGAAACACCATATATTTT. Its translation: CASSESGLSGNTIYF.